This paragraph covers one TCR beta chain sequence. This clonotype was seen a few times. The antigen it recognizes is unknown. The input lacks base qualities; no much larger clone sits a single base away. This sample stems from a study of CD8 T cells in ankylosing spondylitis (dated by TCRdb to 2016 to 2017). Looking at the study overall: T cell receptor beta repertoires were profiled in healthy donors and ankylosing spondylitis patients so that disease-linked TCR variants could be found. In total, the full study cohort was made up of some 110 healthy donors and about two dozen ankylosing spondylitis patients. Samples of peripheral blood were taken, and for ankylosing spondylitis patients, synovial fluid was collected as well.

There are 14 amino acids in the CDR3, from cysteine to phenylalanine inclusive. Just the 42-base CDR3 DNA is kept, in frame starting at base 1. Between the V and J ends, shortened by 10 bases and 2 bases respectively, the junction contains 12 bases. Data came from an Illumina HiSeq 2500. TCR beta libraries were prepared by quantitative 5'-RACE with molecular barcodes. Processing in the source paper ran as follows. To identify disease-linked TCR variants, a new computational method was used, one built on a probabilistic model of VDJ rearrangement. Using fastp trimming at Q25 and MiXCR clonotype assembly, TCRdb reanalyzed the public sequencing data and kept in-frame beta chains. Rows matching on CDR3 protein sequence are summarized as one entry with the most common DNA and genes. These V and J calls rely on TCRdb rather than the paper's analysis. This sample gives 230,000 or so distinct CDR3 sequences in total; 18% of them show up just once. The top ten constitute around 32% of the sample.

Paper-wide results and their limitations: A TCR beta motif made up of several highly homologous amino acid variants appeared to be characteristic of blood from ankylosing spondylitis patients. Significant enrichment of the disease-linked clones was reported in matched synovial fluid samples from ankylosing spondylitis patients. Some of the motif variants had been reported before in the synovial fluid and blood of reactive arthritis patients, a finding that suggests common disease-initiation mechanisms. A CD8+ phenotype was shown by the disease-linked clones, which were found at relatively low frequencies in peripheral blood.

The TCR was taken from a male donor with ankylosing spondylitis or in good health (not recorded which). Sequenced input: blood, either unsorted or a sorted T cell fraction (not recorded which). The chain employs TRBV12-3 or TRBV12-4 and TRBJ2-6; TRBD2 is perhaps the D gene, given 6 matching bases. The CDR3 corresponds to CAIQGGPGANVLTF. The DNA sequence reads TGTGCCATTCAGGGAGGACCTGGGGCCAACGTCCTGACTTTC.